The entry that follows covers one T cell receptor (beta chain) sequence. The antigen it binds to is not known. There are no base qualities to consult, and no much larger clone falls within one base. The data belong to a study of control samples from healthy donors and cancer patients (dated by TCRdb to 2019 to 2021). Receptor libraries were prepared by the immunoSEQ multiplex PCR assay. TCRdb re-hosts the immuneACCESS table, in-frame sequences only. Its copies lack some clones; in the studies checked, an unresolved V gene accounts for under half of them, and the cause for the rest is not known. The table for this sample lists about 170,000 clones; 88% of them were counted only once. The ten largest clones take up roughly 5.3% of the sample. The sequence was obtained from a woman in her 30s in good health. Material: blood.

The CDR3 is CASSPSEVETQYF. The DNA reads TGTGCCAGCAGCCCCTCGGAGGTTGAGACCCAGTACTTC. The rearrangement joined TRBV13 to TRBJ2-5, with a tentative D gene TRBD2 over 5 matching bases. The CDR1 and CDR2 encoded by the germline V gene (reference sequence) are PRHDT and FYEKMQ. V is clipped by 5 bases and J by 5 bases, and the sequence between their germline boundaries is 12 bases long. The CDR3, from cysteine to phenylalanine, totals 13 residues. The only DNA kept is the CDR3, 39 bases in frame from the first base.